This TCR beta chain was documented in a study of tumor and adjacent non-tumor tissue in lung cancer. Study-level background: On average, productive TCRbeta reads reached roughly 3.9 million per sample. Study results and caveats: Tumor repertoires had a smaller top 100 clone share than normal lung.

Concerning this clonotype: Its antigen is unidentified. This could be a read error, since a much larger clone is one nucleotide away.

RNA was extracted from bulk tissue without any cell sorting. Distant lung tissue was collected more than 3 cm away from the tumor edge. Newly diagnosed lung cancer patients had thoracic surgery in China, August–November 2014, without prior chemotherapy. The CDR3 loop spans 18 amino acids. CDR1 and CDR2 from the germline V gene are SGHNT and YYREEE (reference sequence). Trimming stripped 0 bases from V and 4 bases from J, with 22 bases between. TCRbeta libraries were built with three rounds of nested PCR, modified from ARM-PCR. TCRdb reprocessed the multiplex PCR reads with MiXCR, giving one entry per CDR3 protein. The data contain some 66,000 distinct CDR3 sequences, about 61% of them seen just once; the ten biggest clones take up roughly a third.

The TCR originated in a man in his 70s with non-small cell lung cancer. This sequence joins TRBV5-4 and TRBJ1-2, with D unresolved. The sequencing input was distant non-tumor lung tissue. The CDR3 loop is CASSLASGVFRLFYGYTF. In nucleotides, the CDR3 is TGTGCCAGCAGCTTGGCGTCCGGGGTTTTCAGGCTTTTCTATGGCTACACCTTC.